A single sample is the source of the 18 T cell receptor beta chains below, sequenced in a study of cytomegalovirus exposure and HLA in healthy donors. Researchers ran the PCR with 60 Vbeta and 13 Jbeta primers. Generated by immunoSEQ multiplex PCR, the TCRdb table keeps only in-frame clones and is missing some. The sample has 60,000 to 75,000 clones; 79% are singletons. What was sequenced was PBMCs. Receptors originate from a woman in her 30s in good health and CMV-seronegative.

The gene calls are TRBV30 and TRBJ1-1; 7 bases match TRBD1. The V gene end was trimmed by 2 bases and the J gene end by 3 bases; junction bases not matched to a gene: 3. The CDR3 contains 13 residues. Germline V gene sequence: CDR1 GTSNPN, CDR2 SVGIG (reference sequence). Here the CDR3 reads CAWSFQGDTEAFF. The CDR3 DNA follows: TGTGCCTGGAGTTTCCAGGGGGACACTGAAGCTTTCTTT. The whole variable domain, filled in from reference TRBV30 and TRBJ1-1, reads SQTIHQWPATLVQPVGSPLSLECTVEGTSNPNLYWYRQAAGRGLQLLFYSVGIGQISSEVPQNLSASRPQDRQFILSSKKLLLSDSGFYLCAWSFQGDTEAFFGQGTRLTVV.

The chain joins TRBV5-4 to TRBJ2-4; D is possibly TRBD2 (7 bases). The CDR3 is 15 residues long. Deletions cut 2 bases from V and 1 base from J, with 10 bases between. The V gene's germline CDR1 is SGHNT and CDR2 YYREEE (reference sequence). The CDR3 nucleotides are TGTGCCAGCAGCTTTGGGGGGGCGGCCAAAAACATTCAGTACTTC. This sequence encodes CASSFGGAAKNIQYF.

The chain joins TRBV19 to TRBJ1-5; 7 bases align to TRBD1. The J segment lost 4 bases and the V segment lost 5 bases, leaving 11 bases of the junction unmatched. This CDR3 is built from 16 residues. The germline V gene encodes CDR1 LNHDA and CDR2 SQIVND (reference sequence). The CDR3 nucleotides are TGTGCCAGTAGTGACCGGCAGGGGGACGGAAATCAGCCCCAGCATTTT. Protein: CASSDRQGDGNQPQHF.

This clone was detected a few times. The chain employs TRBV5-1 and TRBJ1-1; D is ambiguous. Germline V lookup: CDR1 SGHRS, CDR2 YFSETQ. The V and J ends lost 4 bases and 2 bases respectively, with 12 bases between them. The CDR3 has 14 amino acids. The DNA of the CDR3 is TGCGCCAGCAGCGTATTCGGGGAAAACACTGAAGCTTTCTTT. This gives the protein CASSVFGENTEAFF. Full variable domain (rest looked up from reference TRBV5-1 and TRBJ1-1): KAGVTQTPRYLIKTRGQQVTLSCSPISGHRSVSWYQQTPGQGLQFLFEYFSETQRNKGNFPGRFSGRQFSNSRSEMNVSTLELGDSALYLCASSVFGENTEAFFGQGTRLTVV.

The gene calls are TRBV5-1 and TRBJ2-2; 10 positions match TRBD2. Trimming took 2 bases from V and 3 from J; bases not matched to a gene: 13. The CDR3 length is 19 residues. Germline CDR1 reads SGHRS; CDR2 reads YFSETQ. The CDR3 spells CASSFGLKGTSVDTGELFF. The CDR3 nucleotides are TGCGCCAGCAGCTTTGGACTAAAGGGGACTAGCGTTGACACCGGGGAGCTGTTTTTT.

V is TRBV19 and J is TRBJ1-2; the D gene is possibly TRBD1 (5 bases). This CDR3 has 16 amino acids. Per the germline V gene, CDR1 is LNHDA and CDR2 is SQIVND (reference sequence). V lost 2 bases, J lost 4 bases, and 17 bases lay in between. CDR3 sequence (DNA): TGTGCCAGTAGTATAATCGGGACTACCCATTCCTATGGCTACACCTTC. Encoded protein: CASSIIGTTHSYGYTF.

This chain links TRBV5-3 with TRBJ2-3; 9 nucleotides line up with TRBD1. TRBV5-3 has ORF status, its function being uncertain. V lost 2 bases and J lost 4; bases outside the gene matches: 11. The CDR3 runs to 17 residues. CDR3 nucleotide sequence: TGTGCCAGAAGCTTTCGGGTGAACAGGGGGCCGGCAGATACGCAGTATTTT. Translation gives CARSFRVNRGPADTQYF.

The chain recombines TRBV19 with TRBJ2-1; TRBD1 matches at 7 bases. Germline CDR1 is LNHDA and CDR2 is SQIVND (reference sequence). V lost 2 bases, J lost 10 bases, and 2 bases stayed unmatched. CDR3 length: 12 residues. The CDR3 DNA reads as TGTGCCAGTAGTATAAAGGACAGGGAGCAGTTCTTC. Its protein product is CASSIKDREQFF.

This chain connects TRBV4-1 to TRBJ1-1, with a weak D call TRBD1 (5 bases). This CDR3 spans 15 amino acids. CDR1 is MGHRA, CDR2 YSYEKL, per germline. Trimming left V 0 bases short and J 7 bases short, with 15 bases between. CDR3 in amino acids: CASSQDYGGGGEAFF. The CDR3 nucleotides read TGCGCCAGCAGCCAAGATTACGGGGGGGGTGGTGAAGCTTTCTTT.

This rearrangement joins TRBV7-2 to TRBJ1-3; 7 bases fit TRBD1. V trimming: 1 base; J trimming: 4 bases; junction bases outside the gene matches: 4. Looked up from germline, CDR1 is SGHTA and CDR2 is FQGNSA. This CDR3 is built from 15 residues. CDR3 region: CASSLEGAYGNTIYF. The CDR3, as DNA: TGTGCCAGCAGCTTAGAGGGGGCCTACGGAAACACCATATATTTT.

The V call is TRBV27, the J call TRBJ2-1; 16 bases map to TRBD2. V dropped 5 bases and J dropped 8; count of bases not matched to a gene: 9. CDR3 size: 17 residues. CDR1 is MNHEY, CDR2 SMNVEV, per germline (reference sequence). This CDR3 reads CASSTGTSGRVRYEQFF. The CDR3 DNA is TGTGCCAGCAGTACTGGGACTAGCGGGAGGGTTCGTTATGAGCAGTTCTTC.

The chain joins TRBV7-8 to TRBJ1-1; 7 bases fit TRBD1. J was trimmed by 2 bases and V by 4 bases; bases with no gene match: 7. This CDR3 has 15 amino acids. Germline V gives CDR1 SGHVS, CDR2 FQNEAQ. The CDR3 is CASSSRTGINTEAFF. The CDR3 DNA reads TGTGCCAGCAGCTCCAGGACAGGTATTAACACTGAAGCTTTCTTT. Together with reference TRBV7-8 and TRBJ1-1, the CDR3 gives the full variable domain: GAGVSQSPRYKVAKRGQDVALRCDPISGHVSLFWYQQALGQGPEFLTYFQNEAQLDKSGLPSDRFFAERPEGSVSTLKIQRTQQEDSAVYLCASSSRTGINTEAFFGQGTRLTVV.

The CDR3 sequence is CSVASSYNEQFF. DNA for the CDR3: TGCAGCGTAGCCTCTAGTTACAATGAGCAGTTCTTC. The gene calls are TRBV29-1 and TRBJ2-1, with D uncertain. CDR1 and CDR2 from the germline V gene are SQVTM and ANQGSEA. The CDR3 spans 12 residues. V lost 6 bases and J 4 bases, leaving 10 bases between the germline ends.

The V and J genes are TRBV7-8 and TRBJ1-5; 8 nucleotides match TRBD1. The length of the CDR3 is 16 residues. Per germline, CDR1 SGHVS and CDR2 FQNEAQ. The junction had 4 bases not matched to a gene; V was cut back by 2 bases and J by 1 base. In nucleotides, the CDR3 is TGTGCCAGCAGCTTAAGGACAGGGTTCAGCAATCAGCCCCAGCATTTT. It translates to CASSLRTGFSNQPQHF.

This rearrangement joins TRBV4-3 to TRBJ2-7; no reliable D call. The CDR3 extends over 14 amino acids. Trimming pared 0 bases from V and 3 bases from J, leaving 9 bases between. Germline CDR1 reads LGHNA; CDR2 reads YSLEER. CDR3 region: CASSQDSGFYEQYF. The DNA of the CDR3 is TGCGCCAGCAGCCAAGATTCAGGCTTCTACGAGCAGTACTTC.

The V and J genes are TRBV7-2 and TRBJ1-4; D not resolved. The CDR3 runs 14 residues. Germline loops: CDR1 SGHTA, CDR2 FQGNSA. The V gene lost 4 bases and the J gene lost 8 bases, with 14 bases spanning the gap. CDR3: CASSSYAAQEKLFF. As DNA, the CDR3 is TGTGCCAGCAGCTCTTACGCTGCACAGGAAAAACTGTTTTTT.

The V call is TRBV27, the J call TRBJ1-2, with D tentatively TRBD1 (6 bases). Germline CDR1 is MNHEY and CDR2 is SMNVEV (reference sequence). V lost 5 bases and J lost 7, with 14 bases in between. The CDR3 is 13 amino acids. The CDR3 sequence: CASSPRQVGGYTF. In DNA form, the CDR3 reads TGTGCCAGCAGTCCGAGACAGGTCGGTGGCTACACCTTC.

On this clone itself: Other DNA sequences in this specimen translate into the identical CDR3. This chain's CDR3 is CASSLSTDTQYF. As DNA, the CDR3 is TGTGCCAGCAGCCTCAGCACAGATACGCAGTATTTT. The chain links TRBV7-2 to TRBJ2-3, with unresolved D. The germline V gene encodes CDR1 SGHTA and CDR2 FQGNSA. Trimming cost V 5 bases and J 0 bases, with 3 bases left between them. This CDR3 comprises 12 residues.